Each of the 5 T cell receptor beta chains below was sequenced from the same sample in a study of regulatory T cells in long-lasting Graves disease. TCRdb passed the reads through MiXCR, listing each CDR3 protein once. The data show 800 to 850 distinct CDR3 sequences, 80% to 90% seen once. PBMC RNA was the source of the TCR library. The specimen was peripheral blood mononuclear cells (PBMCs), collected with antithyroid drug treatment, in newly diagnosed or persistent Graves disease (not recorded which). These receptors were collected from a man aged 35-49 years with Graves disease.

This chain connects TRBV6-2 or TRBV6-3 to TRBJ2-5; 8 nucleotides match TRBD2. V gave up 6 bases and J gave up 3 bases; unmatched junction bases: 9. The CDR3 sequence is 15 residues long. CDR1 is MNHEY, CDR2 SVGEGT, per germline. The CDR3 nucleotides are TGTGCCAGCAGATCACTGGGACTAGTAAAAGAGACCCAGTACTTC. This gives the protein CASRSLGLVKETQYF.

The chain has TRBV5-1 and TRBJ2-1, with TRBD2 matching over 7 bases. Germline V gene data show CDR1 as SGHRS and CDR2 as YFSETQ. The trim removed 3 bases at V and 6 bases at J, leaving 6 bases unmatched. The CDR3 spans 14 residues. The CDR3 nucleotides read TGCGCCAGCAGCTGGGGGGACTATAGCAATGAGCAGTTCTTC. Amino acid sequence: CASSWGDYSNEQFF.

This clonotype is a singleton in its sample. The chain is built from TRBV5-2 and TRBJ1-1; TRBD1 is the table's D call, not checked against the DNA. TRBV5-2 is annotated as a pseudogene. The CDR3 length is 15 residues. The CDR3 nucleotides read TGTGCCAGCAACCGAAGGGGACATCCGAACACTGAAGCTTTCTTT. Translation gives CASNRRGHPNTEAFF.

The gene calls are TRBV29-1 and TRBJ2-7; possibly TRBD1 for D (6 bases). The CDR3 is 13 amino acids. Germline V CDR1 and CDR2: SQVTM, ANQGSEA. The V gene lost 5 bases and the J gene lost 6 bases, with 17 bases spanning the gap. CDR3 sequence reads: CSVTSGGIGEQYF. The CDR3 DNA reads as TGCAGCGTTACTAGTGGGGGCATCGGCGAGCAGTACTTC.

The chain combines TRBV6-5 with TRBJ1-6; 9 nucleotides line up with TRBD1. Germline-derived CDR1 and CDR2 are MNHEY and SVGAGI. The CDR3 has 17 amino acids. The V and J ends lost 0 bases and 8 bases, in that order; junction bases with no gene match: 8. CDR3 DNA sequence: TGTGCCAGCAGTTACTCGAAACCGGGACAGGGACATTCACCCCTCCACTTT. This gives the protein CASSYSKPGQGHSPLHF.